These T cell receptor beta chains were read from a single sample in a study of CD8+CD57+ T cells in acquired aplastic anemia. Using its own MiXCR run on the reads, TCRdb lists one record per CDR3 protein. The data hold hundreds of thousands of distinct CDR3 sequences, with roughly 53% observed a single time. Material for sequencing was sorted CD4+, CD8+, or CD8+CD57+ T cells (not recorded which) from PBMCs. These receptors all stem from a human donor with aplastic anemia. CDR3s include the opening cysteine and the closing phenylalanine or tryptophan. Fields, in order: CDR3 protein, CDR3 DNA, D gene, V gene, clone size, J gene. D genes are given only for firm matches. Size values are once, few and many counts, or a class for expanded clones, and some rows have none.

CAMAGVAYNEQFF,TGTGCCATGGCGGGAGTGGCCTACAATGAGCAGTTCTTC,TRBD2,TRBV15,many,TRBJ2-1
CATQIWGTEAFF,TGTGCCACCCAAATATGGGGGACTGAAGCTTTCTTT,.,TRBV24-1,.,TRBJ1-1
CATSSSGAFYEQYF,TGTGCCACCAGTTCTAGCGGAGCTTTCTACGAGCAGTACTTC,TRBD2,TRBV15,few,TRBJ2-7
CASQFVQANTEAFF,TGTGCCAGCCAATTTGTTCAGGCGAACACTGAAGCTTTCTTT,.,TRBV11-3,.,TRBJ1-1
CASARENRANYGYTF,TGTGCCAGCGCCCGAGAGAACCGAGCTAACTATGGCTACACCTTC,.,TRBV7-2,once,TRBJ1-2
CSAGQFMGGYTF,TGCAGCGCTGGACAGTTCATGGGAGGCTACACCTTC,.,TRBV29-1,.,TRBJ1-2
CATGRGGSTDTQYF,TGCGCCACCGGGAGAGGAGGATCCACAGATACGCAGTATTTT,.,TRBV5-1,many,TRBJ2-3
CASSHGQRNTEAFF,TGTGCCAGCAGCCACGGACAGAGGAACACTGAAGCTTTCTTT,.,TRBV3-1,many,TRBJ1-1
CASSPGQGSYTEAFF,TGTGCCAGCAGCCCCGGACAGGGTTCGTACACTGAAGCTTTCTTT,TRBD1,TRBV7-2,many,TRBJ1-1
CASKRRGLYEQYF,TGTGCCAGCAAGCGAAGGGGCCTCTACGAGCAGTACTTC,.,TRBV28,.,TRBJ2-7
CASSLPGSGRPSEQFF,TGTGCCAGCAGCCTCCCGGGTAGCGGGAGACCGAGTGAGCAGTTCTTC,TRBD2,TRBV3-1,many,TRBJ2-1
CASSSLNDPHETQYF,TGTGCCAGCAGCTCACTTAATGACCCACACGAGACCCAGTACTTC,.,TRBV5-6,many,TRBJ2-5
CSARPRANYGYTF,TGCAGTGCTAGACCCAGGGCCAACTATGGCTACACCTTC,.,TRBV20-1,.,TRBJ1-2
CASSVRHSGNTEAFF,TGTGCCAGCAGCGTTCGGCACAGCGGGAACACTGAAGCTTTCTTT,.,TRBV11-1,.,TRBJ1-1
CATSVSGGADEQYLGPDWNTEAFF,TGTGCCACCAGTGTATCCGGGGGCGCAGACGAGCAGTACCTCGGGCCGGATTGGAACACTGAAGCTTTCTTT,.,TRBV24-1,.,TRBJ1-1
CASSASGGELFF,TGTGCCAGCAGTGCAAGTGGCGGGGAGCTGTTTTTT,.,TRBV2,.,TRBJ2-2
CASSLARGVYNEQFF,TGTGCCAGCAGCTTAGCCAGGGGAGTATACAATGAGCAGTTCTTC,.,TRBV7-3,.,TRBJ2-1
CASSYVANSPLHF,TGTGCCAGCAGCTATGTGGCGAATTCACCCCTCCACTTT,.,TRBV7-6,few,TRBJ1-6